This entry describes one T cell receptor (beta chain). This clonotype is labeled large (0.1 to 1%). This receptor's antigen is unknown. No much larger clone exists at a distance of one base, and base qualities are not known. The CDR3 holds 12 amino acids from the cysteine to the phenylalanine. The kept DNA is CDR3 alone, 36 bases in frame from the first base. Relative to germline, V is 5 bases shorter and J is 2 bases shorter, with 6 bases between their ends. The germline V gene (reference sequence) specifies LNHDA as CDR1 and SQIVND as CDR2. These data belong to a study of T cell repertoires in aging, cancer and after chemotherapy (dated by TCRdb to the late 2010s). Context from the whole study: Six donor age groups were covered, ranging from 30 or younger up to 70 or older, and each group contained at least three individuals. The study profiled peripheral blood TCR beta repertoires from healthy donors and cancer patients to examine immunoaging and T cell reconstitution after chemotherapy. The complete dataset included some 10 million TCR reads. Alongside under 100 healthy donors serving as a reference group, the cohort included roughly 220 cancer patients, of whom about 94 had hematological cancers and some 130 had solid cancers. Healthy donor control TCR repertoires were recorded over several months to years and showed clear clonal overlap across re-sampling.

Instead of sorted cells or RNA, genomic DNA extracted from peripheral blood served as the source for amplifying TCR beta rearrangements. The research as a whole found: In both cancer cohorts, median generation probability rose over the chemotherapy interval, which suggests that the repertoire was reconstituted through rebound thymic output. It was noted by the authors that conclusions about immunological memory after chemotherapy cannot be drawn from the repertoire data. Declining TCR diversity with age in healthy donors was mainly explained by loss of richness; in cancer patients, loss of evenness also contributed. Untreated patients with hematological or solid cancers showed significantly lower blood TCR diversity and higher clonality than age-matched healthy donors.

Rearranged TRB sequences spanning V, D and J segments were amplified in a multiplex touch-down PCR with a mixed TRB-A/B primer pool. Illumina adapters and sample indices were attached to the amplicons in two consecutive PCR reactions using Phusion HS II polymerase. After gel purification with the NucleoSpin Gel and PCR Clean-up kit, the amplicons were checked using Qubit and an Agilent 2100 Bioanalyzer. The libraries were sequenced on an Illumina MiSeq with 600-cycle, single-indexed, paired-end runs. Per the source publication's procedure: Processing of the TRB sequences was carried out with MiXCR versions 2.12 and 3.0.5. Each unique CDR3 nucleotide sequence was counted as one clone, and only productive sequences with at least two reads were retained. The repertoire metrics were Shannon diversity, evenness, clonality (defined as one minus evenness), and alpha-parameterized diversity profiles covering alpha 0 to 5. The IGoR algorithm was used to calculate generation probabilities of clones in the paired pre- and post-chemotherapy samples. TCRdb cleaned the public reads at Q25 with fastp, built clones with MiXCR and kept in-frame beta chains. One record per CDR3 amino acid sequence lists the most common genes and DNA. The V and J calls, along with clone size, are taken from TCRdb and not from the paper's own processing. For this sample there are roughly 1,400 distinct CDR3 sequences; approximately 24% appear just once. The biggest ten clones account for about 11% of the sample.

This chain joins TRBV19 to TRBJ1-2; no D gene is confidently identified. The receptor was isolated from a human donor in good health. Material for sequencing was blood. The CDR3 reads CASSDFNYGYTF. The DNA sequence is as follows: TGTGCCAGTAGTGACTTCAACTATGGCTACACCTTC.